Sequencing of this T cell receptor (beta chain) was carried out in a study of blood T cell repertoires in COVID-19. The study drew participants aged roughly 18 to 95 years from some 24 US areas. Cohort placement rested on clinical history that participants reported themselves. CDR3 size: 18 residues. CDR1 MDHEN and CDR2 SYDVKM come from the germline V gene. V trimming: 8 bases; J trimming: 7 bases; junction bases outside the gene matches: 23. Using immunoSEQ multiplex PCR, the repertoire was profiled, and TCRdb retains in-frame clones only, with some absent. The repertoire has 300,000 to 350,000 clones, roughly 86% of them found once; the top ten carry 8.5% to 10%.

The receptor comes from a young woman who had recovered from COVID-19. The source material was PBMCs or T cells enriched from blood (not recorded which). The J gene is TRBJ1-5, the V gene TRBV28; 7 bases map to TRBD1. CDR3 sequence reads: CASGTGTVTSLEGQPQHF. As DNA, the CDR3 is TGTGCCAGCGGGACCGGGACAGTAACGTCTCTAGAGGGCCAGCCCCAGCATTTT.